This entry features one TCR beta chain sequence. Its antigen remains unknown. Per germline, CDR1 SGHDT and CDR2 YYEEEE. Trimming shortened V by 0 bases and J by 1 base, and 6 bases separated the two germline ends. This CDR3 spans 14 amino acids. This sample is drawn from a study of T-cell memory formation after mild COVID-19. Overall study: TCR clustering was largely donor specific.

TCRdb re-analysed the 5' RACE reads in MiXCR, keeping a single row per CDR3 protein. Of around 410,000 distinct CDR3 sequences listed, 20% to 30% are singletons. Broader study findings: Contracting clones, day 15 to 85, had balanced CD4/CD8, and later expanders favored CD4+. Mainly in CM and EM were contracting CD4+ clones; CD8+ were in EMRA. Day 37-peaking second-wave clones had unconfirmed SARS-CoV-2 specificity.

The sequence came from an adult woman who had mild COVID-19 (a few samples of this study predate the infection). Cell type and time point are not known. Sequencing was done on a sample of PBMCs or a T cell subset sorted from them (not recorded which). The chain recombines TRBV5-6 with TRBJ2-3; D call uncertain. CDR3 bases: TGTGCCAGCAGCTTGGCTACACGCACAGATACGCAGTATTTT. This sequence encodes CASSLATRTDTQYF. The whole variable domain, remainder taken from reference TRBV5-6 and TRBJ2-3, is DAGVTQSPTHLIKTRGQQVTLRCSPKSGHDTVSWYQQALGQGPQFIFQYYEEEERQRGNFPDRFSGHQFPNYSSELNVNALLLGDSALYLCASSLATRTDTQYFGPGTRLTVL.